Listed below are T cell receptor beta chains from one sample, sequenced in a study of blood T cells in healthy people across ages. TCRdb ran MiXCR on the 5' RACE reads and lists one entry per CDR3 protein. The profile shows more than 1,400,000 distinct CDR3 sequences, roughly 45% of them singletons. The source material was blood. All receptors come from a woman younger than 30 in good health. Both conserved end residues are part of each CDR3. Fields, in order: clone size, D gene, V gene, J gene, CDR3 protein, CDR3 DNA. The D gene is left open where the match is weak. Not all rows give a size; the values are once, few, many and, for expanded clones, a class.

>few|TRBD2|TRBV7-2|TRBJ2-1
CASSLVGGQDNEQFF
TGTGCCAGCAGCTTAGTGGGAGGGCAGGACAATGAGCAGTTCTTC
>-|-|TRBV5-5|TRBJ2-1
CASGNTGLDDEQFF
TGTGCCAGCGGCAACACAGGGTTGGACGATGAGCAGTTCTTC
>-|TRBD1|TRBV2|TRBJ2-6
CASSQTGRGANVLTF
TGTGCCAGCAGCCAGACAGGGCGCGGGGCCAACGTCCTGACTTTC
>few|-|TRBV12-3/TRBV12-4|TRBJ2-3
CASSPYGQYF
TGTGCCAGCAGTCCGTACGGGCAGTATTTT
>few|-|TRBV29-1|TRBJ1-2
CSVDLQGSYGYTF
TGCAGCGTTGACCTTCAGGGTTCCTATGGCTACACCTTC
>-|TRBD2|TRBV4-1|TRBJ2-1
CASSHGGGSYNEQFF
TGCGCCAGCAGCCACGGGGGGGGCTCCTACAATGAGCAGTTCTTC
>-|TRBD2|TRBV2|TRBJ2-3
CARGTSGTDTQYF
TGTGCCCGGGGGACTAGCGGCACAGATACGCAGTATTTT
>-|-|TRBV29-1|TRBJ2-3
CSVRAGTGTDTQYF
TGCAGCGTCAGGGCGGGAACGGGCACAGATACGCAGTATTTT
>-|-|TRBV7-2|TRBJ2-1
CASSLGDRPGEQFF
TGTGCCAGCAGCTTAGGGGATCGACCGGGGGAGCAGTTCTTC
>-|-|TRBV6-6|TRBJ2-3
CASTQEDTQYF
TGTGCCAGCACCCAAGAGGATACGCAGTATTTT
>-|TRBD2|TRBV27|TRBJ2-3
CASSSATSGGAKDTQYF
TGTGCCAGCAGTTCCGCCACTAGCGGGGGGGCCAAAGATACGCAGTATTTT
>-|TRBD2|TRBV5-6|TRBJ2-1
CASSLDGTSGSFHGSEQFF
TGTGCCAGCAGCTTGGACGGGACTAGCGGCTCCTTTCACGGCAGTGAGCAGTTCTTC
>-|-|TRBV6-5|TRBJ1-6
CASSFLDRTLHF
TGTGCCAGCAGTTTCCTAGACAGGACCCTCCACTTT
>-|-|TRBV29-1|TRBJ2-1
CGVWAPLSGEQFF
TGCGGCGTATGGGCTCCCCTCTCCGGTGAGCAGTTCTTC
>few|TRBD2|TRBV2|TRBJ2-1
CASRRLGLAGGPGNEQFF
TGTGCCAGCAGACGCCTGGGCCTAGCGGGAGGGCCGGGCAATGAGCAGTTCTTC